Below are 10 T cell receptor beta chains sequenced from a single sample in a study of blood T cell repertoires in COVID-19. The assay was immunoSEQ multiplex PCR, and TCRdb's table has in-frame clones only and misses some. The table includes roughly 340,000 clones, more than 75% detected once. The sample comprised peripheral blood. These receptors all stem from a woman aged 18 to 35 who had recovered from COVID-19.

V gene TRBV4-3 combines with J gene TRBJ2-3; 13 nucleotides agree with TRBD2. Per germline, CDR1 LGHNA and CDR2 YSLEER. The V gene end was trimmed by 4 bases and the J gene end by 5 bases; junction bases not matched to a gene: 12. The CDR3 extends over 18 amino acids. DNA for the CDR3: TGCGCCAGCAGCCCTTTCCTTTGGACTAGCGGGAGTGGAGATACGCAGTATTTT. It translates to CASSPFLWTSGSGDTQYF.

The gene calls are TRBV25-1 and TRBJ1-2, with D possibly being TRBD1 (5 bases). Trimming cost V 2 bases and J 2 bases, with 12 bases left between them. There are 15 residues in the CDR3. CDR1 is MGHDK, CDR2 SYGVNS, per germline. The CDR3 is CASSEAGGQNYGYTF. CDR3 in DNA: TGTGCCAGCAGTGAAGCCGGCGGACAAAACTATGGCTACACCTTC.

The chain is built from TRBV12-3 or TRBV12-4 and TRBJ1-6; the D is unclear. This CDR3 has 13 amino acids. Trimming shortened V by 6 bases and J by 5 bases, and 8 bases separated the two germline ends. CDR3 sequence reads: CASSQFNNSPLHF. Here the CDR3 DNA reads TGTGCCAGCAGCCAGTTTAATAATTCACCCCTCCACTTT.

The chain joins TRBV11-3 to TRBJ2-1, with D perhaps matching TRBD2 (6 bases). CDR1 is SGHNT and CDR2 is YENEEA in the germline V gene. This CDR3 spans 14 amino acids. Trimming took 0 bases from V and 6 from J, leaving 9 bases between them. CDR3 DNA sequence: TGTGCCAGCAGCTTAGAACTAGCCGGCAATGAGCAGTTCTTC. Translated: CASSLELAGNEQFF.

The chain recombines TRBV7-2 with TRBJ1-6; tentative D call: TRBD1 (5 bases). There are 15 residues in the CDR3. The V end was cut by 2 bases, the J end by 5 bases, with 10 bases between. Germline V gives CDR1 SGHTA, CDR2 FQGNSA. Written as DNA, the CDR3 is TGTGCCAGCAGCTTACACGGGGGAGATAATTCACCCCTCCACTTT. Translated, it gives CASSLHGGDNSPLHF.

This clone was observed a single time. This chain joins TRBV5-4 and TRBJ2-3; 9 bases fit TRBD2. V shed 3 bases, J shed 7 bases, and the junction held 9 bases outside the gene matches. Germline V gives CDR1 SGHNT, CDR2 YYREEE (reference sequence). The CDR3 sequence is 15 residues long. DNA of the CDR3: TGTGCCAGCAGCTCTGCCGTAGCGGGAGTATATACGCAGTATTTT. Encoded protein: CASSSAVAGVYTQYF.

The rearrangement uses TRBV9 and TRBJ1-1; the match to TRBD1 covers 10 bases. The germline gives CDR1 SGDLS, CDR2 YYNGEE. The CDR3 is 15 residues long. After removal of 0 bases from V and 5 bases from J, the junction contained 4 bases not matched to a gene. CDR3 in DNA: TGTGCCAGCAGCGTAGCGCCGGGACAGGGGACTGAAGCTTTCTTT. It yields the protein CASSVAPGQGTEAFF.

The chain carries TRBV28 and TRBJ2-3; no definite D call. V lost 10 bases, J lost 1 base, and 9 bases lay in between. Germline V gene sequence: CDR1 MDHEN, CDR2 SYDVKM. The CDR3 runs 12 residues. As DNA, the CDR3 is TGTGCCATATCGGCGGGCACAGATACGCAGTATTTT. It translates to CAISAGTDTQYF. Based on the CDR3 plus reference TRBV28 and TRBJ2-3, the full variable domain is DVKVTQSSRYLVKRTGEKVFLECVQDMDHENMFWYRQDPGLGLRLIYFSYDVKMKEKGDIPEGYSVSREKKERFSLILESASTNQTSMYLCAISAGTDTQYFGPGTRLTVL.

This chain uses TRBV5-1 with TRBJ2-5; 10 nucleotides align to TRBD2. Germline values: CDR1 SGHRS, CDR2 YFSETQ. The V and J ends lost 5 bases and 4 bases, in that order; junction bases with no gene match: 5. This CDR3 comprises 14 residues. CDR3 in DNA: TGCGCCAGCAGGGGGTCTAGCGGGAGAGAGACCCAGTACTTC. It yields the protein CASRGSSGRETQYF.

The chain is built from TRBV3-1 (or the pseudogene TRBV3-2) and TRBJ1-2; D ambiguous. V was clipped by 0 bases and J by 8 bases, with 13 bases between them. The V gene's germline CDR1 is LGHDT and CDR2 YNNKEL (reference sequence). This CDR3 is built from 14 residues. The CDR3 protein is CASSQDLVQRGYTF. CDR3 nucleotide sequence: TGTGCCAGCAGCCAAGATCTAGTTCAGCGGGGCTACACCTTC.